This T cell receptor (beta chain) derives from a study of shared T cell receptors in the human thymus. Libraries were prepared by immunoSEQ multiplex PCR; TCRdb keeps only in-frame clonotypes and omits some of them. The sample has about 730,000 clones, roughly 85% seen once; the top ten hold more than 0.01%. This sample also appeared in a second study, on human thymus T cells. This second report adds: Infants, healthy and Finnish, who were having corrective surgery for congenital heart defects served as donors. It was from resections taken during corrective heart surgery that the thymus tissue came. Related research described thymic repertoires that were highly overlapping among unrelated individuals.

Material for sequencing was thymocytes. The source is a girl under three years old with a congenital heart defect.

DNA for the CDR3: TGTGCCAGCAGCAGCAGGGTCCCAGATACGCAGTATTTT. Protein sequence: CASSSRVPDTQYF. V usage is TRBV5-6 and J usage is TRBJ2-3; tentatively, D is TRBD1 (5 bases). The germline V gene has CDR1 SGHDT and CDR2 YYEEEE. Trimming stripped 4 bases from V and 4 bases from J, with 10 bases between. The length of the CDR3 is 13 residues.